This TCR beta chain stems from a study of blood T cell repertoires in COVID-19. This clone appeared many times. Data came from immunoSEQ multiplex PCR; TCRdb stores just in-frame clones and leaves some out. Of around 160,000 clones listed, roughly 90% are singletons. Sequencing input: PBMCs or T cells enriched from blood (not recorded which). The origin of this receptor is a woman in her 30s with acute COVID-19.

In DNA, the CDR3 is TGTGCCAGCAGCTCAGGGGTGGGACGGGGATCATTTGGCTACACCTTC. Protein: CASSSGVGRGSFGYTF. The rearrangement joins TRBV7-2 to TRBJ1-2, with D possibly TRBD1 on 6 matching bases. Germline CDR1 SGHTA, CDR2 FQGNSA. Between the trimmed V and J ends, which lost 4 bases and 7 bases, there was a span of 22 bases. The length of the CDR3 is 16 residues. Based on the CDR3 plus reference TRBV7-2 and TRBJ1-2, the full variable domain is GAGVSQSPSNKVTEKGKDVELRCDPISGHTALYWYRQSLGQGLEFLIYFQGNSAPDKSGLPSDRFSAERTGGSVSTLTIQRTQQEDSAVYLCASSSGVGRGSFGYTFGSGTRLTVV.